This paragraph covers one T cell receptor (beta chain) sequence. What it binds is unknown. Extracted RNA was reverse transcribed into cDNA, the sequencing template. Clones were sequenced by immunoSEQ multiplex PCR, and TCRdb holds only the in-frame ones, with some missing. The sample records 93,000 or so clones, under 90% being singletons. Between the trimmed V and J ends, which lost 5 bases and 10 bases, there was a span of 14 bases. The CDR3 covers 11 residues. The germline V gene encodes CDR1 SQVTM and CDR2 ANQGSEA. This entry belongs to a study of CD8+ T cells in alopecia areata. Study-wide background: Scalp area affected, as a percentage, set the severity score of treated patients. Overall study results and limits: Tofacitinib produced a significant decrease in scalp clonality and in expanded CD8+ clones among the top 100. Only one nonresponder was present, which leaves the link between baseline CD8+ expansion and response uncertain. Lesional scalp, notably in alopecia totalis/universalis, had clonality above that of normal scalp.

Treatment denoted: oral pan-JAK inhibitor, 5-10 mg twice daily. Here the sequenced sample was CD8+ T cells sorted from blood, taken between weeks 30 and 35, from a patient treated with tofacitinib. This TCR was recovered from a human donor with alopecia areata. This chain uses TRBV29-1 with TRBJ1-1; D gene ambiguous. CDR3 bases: TGCAGCGTTCCCCGGGCTCTGGGAGCTTTCTTT. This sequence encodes CSVPRALGAFF.